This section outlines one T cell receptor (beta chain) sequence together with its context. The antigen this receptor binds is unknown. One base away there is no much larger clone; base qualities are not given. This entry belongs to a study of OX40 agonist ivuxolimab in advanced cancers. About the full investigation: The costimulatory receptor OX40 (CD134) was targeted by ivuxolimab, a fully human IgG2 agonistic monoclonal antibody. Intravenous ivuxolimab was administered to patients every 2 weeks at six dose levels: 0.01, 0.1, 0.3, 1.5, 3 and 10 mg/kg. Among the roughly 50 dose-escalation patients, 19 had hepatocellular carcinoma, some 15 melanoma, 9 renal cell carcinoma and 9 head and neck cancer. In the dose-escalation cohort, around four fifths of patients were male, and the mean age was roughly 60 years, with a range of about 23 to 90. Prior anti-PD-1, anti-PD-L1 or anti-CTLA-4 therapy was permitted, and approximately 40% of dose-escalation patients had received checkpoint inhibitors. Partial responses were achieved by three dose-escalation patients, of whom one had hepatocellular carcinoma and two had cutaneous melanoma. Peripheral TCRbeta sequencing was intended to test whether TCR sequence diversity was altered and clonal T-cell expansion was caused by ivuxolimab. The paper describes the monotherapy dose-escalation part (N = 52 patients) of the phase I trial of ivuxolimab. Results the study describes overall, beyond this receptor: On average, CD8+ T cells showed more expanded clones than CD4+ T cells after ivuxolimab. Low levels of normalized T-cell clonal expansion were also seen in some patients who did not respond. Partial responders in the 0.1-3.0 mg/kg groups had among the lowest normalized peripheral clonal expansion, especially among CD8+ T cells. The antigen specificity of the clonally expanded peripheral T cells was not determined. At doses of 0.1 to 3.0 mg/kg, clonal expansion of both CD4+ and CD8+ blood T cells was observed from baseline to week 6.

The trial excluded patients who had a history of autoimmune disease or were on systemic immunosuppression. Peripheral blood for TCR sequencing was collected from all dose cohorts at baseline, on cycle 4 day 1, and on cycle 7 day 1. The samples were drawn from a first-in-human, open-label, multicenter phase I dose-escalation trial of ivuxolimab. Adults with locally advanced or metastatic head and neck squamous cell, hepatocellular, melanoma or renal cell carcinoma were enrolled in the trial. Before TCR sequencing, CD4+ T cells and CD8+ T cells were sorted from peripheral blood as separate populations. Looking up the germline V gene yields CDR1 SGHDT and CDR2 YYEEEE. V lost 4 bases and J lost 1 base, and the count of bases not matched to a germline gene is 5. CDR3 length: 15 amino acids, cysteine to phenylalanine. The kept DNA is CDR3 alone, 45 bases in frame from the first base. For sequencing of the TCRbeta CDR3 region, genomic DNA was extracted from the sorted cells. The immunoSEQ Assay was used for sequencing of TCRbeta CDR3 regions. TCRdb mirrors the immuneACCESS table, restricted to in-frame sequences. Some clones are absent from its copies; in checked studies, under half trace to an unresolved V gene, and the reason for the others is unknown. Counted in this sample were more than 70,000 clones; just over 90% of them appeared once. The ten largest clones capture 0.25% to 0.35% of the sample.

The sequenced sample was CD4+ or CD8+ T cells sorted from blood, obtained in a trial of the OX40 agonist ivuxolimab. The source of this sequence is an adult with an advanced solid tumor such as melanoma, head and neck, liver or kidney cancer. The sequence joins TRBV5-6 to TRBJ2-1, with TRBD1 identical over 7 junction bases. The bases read TGTGCCAGCAGCCGTCCGGGACAGTCCTACAATGAGCAGTTCTTC. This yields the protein CASSRPGQSYNEQFF.